The 9 T cell receptor beta chains below come from one sample, sequenced in a study of T-cell reconstitution after alpha-beta-depleted transplantation in children. TCRbeta library preparation incorporated unique molecular identifiers. MiXCR was run by TCRdb on the PCR reads, yielding one entry per CDR3 protein. The table includes roughly 490,000 distinct CDR3 sequences, around 10% detected once. The source was PBMCs, mostly from graft donor cells, collected 180 days after TCRalphabeta/CD19-depleted stem cell transplant. These receptors all stem from a female patient younger than 10 who had a stem cell transplant for aplastic anemia, so the T cells may come from the graft donor.

This chain connects TRBV29-1 to TRBJ2-1, with TRBD2 identical over 7 bases. The junction had 7 bases not matched to a gene; V was cut back by 8 bases and J by 0 bases. Germline V lookup: CDR1 SQVTM, CDR2 ANQGSEA. The CDR3 has 14 residues. CDR3 sequence reads: CSSSSGGSYNEQFF. Here the CDR3 DNA reads TGCAGCTCTTCTAGCGGAGGCTCCTACAATGAGCAGTTCTTC.

This clonotype appeared a few times. The V call is TRBV11-2, the J call TRBJ2-7; no reliable D call. CDR1 and CDR2 (germline): SGHAT, FQNNGV. Trimming cost V 5 bases and J 7 bases, with 15 bases left between them. The CDR3 sequence is 13 residues long. CDR3 protein: CASSLTELWEQYV. CDR3 DNA: TGTGCCAGCAGCCTAACAGAGCTTTGGGAGCAGTACGTC.

This sequence joins TRBV24-1 and TRBJ2-2, with D unclear. Germline values: CDR1 KGHDR, CDR2 SFDVKD. The CDR3 runs to 13 residues. Trimming shortened V by 7 bases and J by 4 bases, and 9 bases separated the two germline ends. The CDR3 region is CATRRSGTGELFF. In nucleotides, the CDR3 is TGTGCCACCAGGAGGTCCGGCACCGGGGAGCTGTTTTTT.

The genes are TRBV5-1 and TRBJ2-1; D remains unclear. Germline assignment: CDR1 SGHRS and CDR2 YFSETQ. CDR3 size: 14 residues. The V and J ends lost 7 bases and 0 bases respectively, with 11 bases between them. For the CDR3, the DNA is TGCGCCAGCTCGGACCCTAGCTCCTACAATGAGCAGTTCTTC. Its protein is CASSDPSSYNEQFF.

This chain connects TRBV20-1 to TRBJ1-5; 7 bases are shared with TRBD1. V shed 4 bases and J 6 bases; nucleotides not matched to a gene: 3. This CDR3 has 12 amino acids. The V gene's germline CDR1 is DFQATT and CDR2 SNEGSKA (reference sequence). Here the CDR3 DNA reads TGCAGTGCTACACAGGGGAGTCAGCCCCAGCATTTT. Its translation: CSATQGSQPQHF.

In its sample, this clonotype was seen many times. The J gene is TRBJ2-1, the V gene TRBV24-1; 11 nucleotides line up with TRBD2. CDR3 length: 17 amino acids. In germline, CDR1 is KGHDR, CDR2 SFDVKD. Unmatched junction bases numbered 4, after V lost 2 bases and J lost 2 bases. CDR3 DNA: TGTGCCACCAGTGATTCACTAGCGGGGGCTACCTACAATGAGCAGTTCTTC. Protein sequence: CATSDSLAGATYNEQFF.

This clonotype was counted only a few times. This chain connects TRBV5-1 to TRBJ1-1; D not resolved. Germline-derived CDR1 and CDR2 are SGHRS and YFSETQ. The CDR3 loop spans 17 amino acids. Trimming pared 1 base from V and 2 bases from J, leaving 18 bases between. The CDR3 bases are TGCGCCAGCAGCTTGCTCGCATGGGTAGGGCCAAACACTGAAGCTTTCTTT. Encoded protein: CASSLLAWVGPNTEAFF.

This clonotype was found a few times. The CDR3 sequence: CASSQTSGVYNEQFF. The CDR3 DNA is TGCGCCAGCAGCCAAACGTCAGGGGTTTACAATGAGCAGTTCTTC. The chain couples TRBV4-1 to TRBJ2-1; D is possibly TRBD1 (6 bases). Germline CDR1 and CDR2: MGHRA and YSYEKL. V was trimmed by 2 bases and J by 4 bases, leaving 12 bases between them. There are 15 residues in the CDR3.

The chain employs TRBV12-3 or TRBV12-4 and TRBJ1-5, with a weak D call TRBD1 (6 bases). V lost 5 bases and J lost 3, with 17 bases in between. The CDR3 length is 16 residues. The CDR3 spells CASSTLGGGHNQPQHF. The CDR3 coding sequence is TGTGCCAGCAGTACCCTCGGTGGGGGGCACAATCAGCCCCAGCATTTT.